This T cell receptor beta chain was identified during a study of identical twins. Overall study findings and caveats: Researchers reported excess low generation probability among twin-shared out-of-frame alpha sequences.

TCRdb reprocessed the 5' RACE reads via MiXCR and lists one record per CDR3 protein. The sample yields 500,000 to 600,000 distinct CDR3 sequences, roughly a fifth seen once. This clonotype was seen a single time. Its antigen is not known. CDR1 and CDR2 (germline): SGHNT, YENEEA. The V gene lost 5 bases and the J gene lost 3 bases, with 11 bases spanning the gap. The CDR3 covers 14 residues. Separately, the same data were catalogued under a study of T cells expressing NK-cell markers. That paper notes: The study sequenced eight donors, seven HCMV-seropositive and one seronegative.

The V gene is TRBV11-3, the J gene TRBJ2-4; the D is unclear. The sequencing sample was made of CD4+ T cells sorted from blood. This sequence originates from a woman younger than 35 in good health. In DNA, the CDR3 is TGTGCCAGCAGCCCCGACTGGGACAAAAACATTCAGTACTTC. This translates into CASSPDWDKNIQYF. The full variable domain, completed using reference TRBV11-3 and TRBJ2-4, is EAGVVQSPRYKIIEKKQPVAFWCNPISGHNTLYWYLQNLGQGPELLIRYENEEAVDDSQLPKDRFSAERLKGVDSTLKIQPAELGDSAVYLCASSPDWDKNIQYFGAGTRLSVL.